This TCR beta chain was obtained from a study of blood T cell repertoires in COVID-19. V lost 8 bases, J lost 1 base, and 12 bases lay in between. Germline V CDR1 and CDR2: MDHEN, SYDVKM. CDR3 size: 15 residues. Sequencing was performed with immunoSEQ multiplex PCR; in TCRdb, only in-frame clones are kept and a portion is missing. This sample has approximately 180,000 clones, with about 80% found just once. The sequence derives from a woman aged 55-70 years with acute COVID-19. This chain uses TRBV28 with TRBJ1-6; D possibly corresponds to TRBD1 (6 bases). Sequenced input: PBMCs or T cells enriched from blood (not recorded which). The CDR3 coding sequence is TGTGCCAGCCACCTCCAGGGGTCCTATAATTCACCCCTCCACTTT. Protein sequence: CASHLQGSYNSPLHF.